This TCR beta chain was obtained from a study of T cell changes during pregnancy in multiple sclerosis. The CDR3 covers 15 residues. Unmatched junction bases numbered 3, after V lost 1 base and J lost 4 bases. CDR1 and CDR2 (germline): LGHNA, YNFKEQ. The table came from immunoSEQ multiplex PCR; TCRdb's copy has only in-frame clones and leaves some out. The sample lists about 60,000 clones, about 92% seen once, with 0.7% to 1% in the top ten. Relative to its sample, this clone is medium-sized. This receptor was taken from a female donor with multiple sclerosis, enrolled in a pregnancy study. This material consisted of peripheral blood, taken in the first trimester of pregnancy. The chain couples TRBV4-2 to TRBJ2-3, with 9 bases fitting TRBD1. The CDR3 DNA reads TGTGCCAGCAGCCAAGCAACAGGGGGCTCAGATACGCAGTATTTT. It specifies CASSQATGGSDTQYF.